A selection of T cell receptor beta chains follows, all from one sample in a study of T cell repertoires in cytomegalovirus infection. Via MiXCR, TCRdb re-called the reads, giving one row per CDR3 protein. The table lists 340,000 or so distinct CDR3 sequences, around 25% of them singletons. Their antigens remain unidentified. The material was cultured PBMCs, obtained from culture after CMV antigen stimulation. The source is a human donor in good health (CMV status not recorded). Some clones in this sample may be carry-over from other donors' samples. Each CDR3 is given with its conserved first and last residue. A D gene is named only where the DNA matches it firmly. The size of a clone is reported for some rows only, either as once, few or many, or as a class for expanded clones.

clone_size j_call v_call cdr3_length d_call cdr3_nt cdr3_aa
few TRBJ1-1 TRBV6-5 14 NA TGTGCCAGCAGTTACTCGGGGATTAACACTGAAGCTTTCTTT CASSYSGINTEAFF
few TRBJ2-1 TRBV7-4 15 TRBD2 TGTGCCAGCAGCTTCGGGACTAGCGTGTCGAATGAGCAGTTCTTC CASSFGTSVSNEQFF
few TRBJ2-7 TRBV20-1 14 TRBD2 TGCAGTGCCCTTGGAGAGCGGGAGGCCCACGAGCAGTACTTC CSALGEREAHEQYF
NA TRBJ2-5 TRBV12-3/TRBV12-4 14 NA TGTGCCAGCAGTCCCCTCGGGGTGGAAGAGACCCAGTACTTC CASSPLGVEETQYF
few TRBJ1-1 TRBV24-1 14 TRBD1 TGTGCCACCACCCGACAGGGGGCCGACACTGAAGCTTTCTTT CATTRQGADTEAFF
many TRBJ2-1 TRBV20-1 16 TRBD2 TGCAGTGCTAGGGGTATGGGACTAGCGGCCTACAATGAGCAGTTCTTC CSARGMGLAAYNEQFF
few TRBJ1-2 TRBV28 11 NA TGTGCCATCTACAGCTACTATGGCTACACCTTC CAIYSYYGYTF
few TRBJ1-4 TRBV11-2 17 TRBD1 TGTGCCAGCAGCTTAGCTCTCCAGGGGGCCGGCTTGGAAAAACTGTTTTTT CASSLALQGAGLEKLFF
NA TRBJ2-7 TRBV4-1 18 NA TGCGCCAGCAGCCAAGATGGATCGGGGCTGGAAATTTACTACGAGCAGTACTTC CASSQDGSGLEIYYEQYF
few TRBJ2-7 TRBV6-1 12 NA TGTGCCAGCAGCGGGAGTCAGTACGAGCAGTACTTC CASSGSQYEQYF
few TRBJ1-2 TRBV30 14 TRBD1 TGTGCCTGGAACAAGGACAGGGTTTCATATGGCTACACCTTC CAWNKDRVSYGYTF
NA TRBJ2-1 TRBV6-2/TRBV6-3 15 TRBD2 TGTGCCAGCACCCGCGCTAGCGGGAGGGCCCGGGAGCAGTTCTTC CASTRASGRAREQFF
few TRBJ2-7 TRBV27 12 TRBD1 TGTGCCAGCAGGACAGGGTGGGGCGAGCAGTACTTC CASRTGWGEQYF
many TRBJ1-3 TRBV7-2 13 NA TGTGCCAGCAGCTCAGGGGCTGGAAACACCATATATTTT CASSSGAGNTIYF
NA TRBJ2-7 TRBV6-2/TRBV6-3 11 NA TGTGCCAGCGTTGGGGGCTACGAGCAGTACTTC CASVGGYEQYF
many TRBJ1-1 TRBV10-3 14 NA TGTGCCATCAGTCGGGATCTTACAAACACTGAAGCTTTCTTT CAISRDLTNTEAFF
few TRBJ1-6 TRBV12-3/TRBV12-4 13 NA TGTGCCAGCACCTCAGGGGCCCCCTCACCCCTCCACTTT CASTSGAPSPLHF
many TRBJ1-5 TRBV24-1 14 NA TGTGCCACCGGCGAGGGAAATAGCAATCAGCCCCAGCATTTT CATGEGNSNQPQHF
few TRBJ2-3 TRBV15 18 NA TGTGCCACCAGCAGAGATGTCGAAACACCTATTCTTACAGATACGCAGTATTTT CATSRDVETPILTDTQYF
few TRBJ1-1 TRBV24-1 13 NA TGTGCCACCAGTGAGGACAGCCATGGGAAAGCTTTCTTT CATSEDSHGKAFF
few TRBJ2-7 TRBV19 17 TRBD2 TGTGCCAGTAGTATAGATCTCGTTGGGACTAGGGGCTCCGAGCAGTACTTC CASSIDLVGTRGSEQYF
NA TRBJ2-4 TRBV28 15 TRBD1 TGTGCCAGCAGTCCGTCACCGGGACAGTCCAACATTCAGTACTTC CASSPSPGQSNIQYF
many TRBJ2-6 TRBV6-6 16 NA TGTGCCAGCAGTCCGCCCGGGGCTGGTGGGGCCAACGTCCTGACTTTC CASSPPGAGGANVLTF
few TRBJ2-5 TRBV4-3 15 NA TGCGCCAGCAGCCAAGTGTTCCAGAGCCAAGAGACCCAGTACTTC CASSQVFQSQETQYF
NA TRBJ2-2 TRBV3-1 17 TRBD2 TGTGCCAGCAGCCAAGAGGGACTAGCGGGAGAAACCGGGGAGCTGTTTTTT CASSQEGLAGETGELFF
once TRBJ1-5 TRBV19 17 NA TGTGCCAGTAGCCAAGAGAGGGACGGCGAGAGCAATCAGCCCCAGCATTTT CASSQERDGESNQPQHF
NA TRBJ2-3 TRBV3-1 16 TRBD2 TGTGCCAGCAGCCAAGGCGGGACTAGCGGGAGTGATACGCAGTATTTT CASSQGGTSGSDTQYF
many TRBJ1-1 TRBV7-3 13 NA TGTGCCAGCAGCCTCCGTTGGGGCGGTGAAGCTTTCTTT CASSLRWGGEAFF
NA TRBJ2-3 TRBV28 12 NA TGTGCCAGCAGTACTCTTTCGGATACGCAGTATTTT CASSTLSDTQYF
NA TRBJ2-1 TRBV7-2 16 TRBD2 TGTGCCAGCAGCCTAGCGGGACTAGCGGGATACAATGAGCAGTTCTTC CASSLAGLAGYNEQFF
NA TRBJ1-5 TRBV7-2 15 NA TGTGCCAGCAGCTCCGAGACAGCTTACCATCAGCCCCAGCATTTT CASSSETAYHQPQHF
many TRBJ2-7 TRBV7-6 17 TRBD1 TGTGCCAGCAGCTTAGGGGGGTCGGGACAGGGGGCCGGCGAGCAGTACTTC CASSLGGSGQGAGEQYF
NA TRBJ1-5 TRBV20-1 16 TRBD1 TGCAGTGCTAGAGAATCCGGGACAGGGGCGAGGAATCCCCAGCATTTT CSARESGTGARNPQHF
many TRBJ1-1 TRBV7-4 14 NA TGTGCCAGCAGCTTAGGCGGGGGGGGCACTGAAGCTTTCTTT CASSLGGGGTEAFF
few TRBJ1-5 TRBV20-1 16 NA TGCAGTGCTAGAGCCCGGGGTACAGGGTGGAATCAGCCCCAGCATTTT CSARARGTGWNQPQHF
NA TRBJ1-2 TRBV3-1 15 NA TGTGCCAGCAGCCCCGCCGCGACAGCGGGCTATGGCTACACCTTC CASSPAATAGYGYTF
NA TRBJ2-1 TRBV19 14 TRBD2 TGTGCCAGTAGTATACTGGCGGGGGACAATGAGCAGTTCTTC CASSILAGDNEQFF
many TRBJ2-1 TRBV6-1 15 TRBD2 TGTGCCAGCATCAGCGGGAGAAACCCCTACAATGAGCAGTTCTTC CASISGRNPYNEQFF
NA TRBJ1-1 TRBV4-2 15 NA TGTGCCAGCAGCCAAGAAAGACTAATGAACACTGAAGCTTTCTTT CASSQERLMNTEAFF
NA TRBJ1-1 TRBV29-1 13 NA TGCAGCGTTGAAGCCTATGGCGGCACTGAAGCTTTCTTT CSVEAYGGTEAFF
NA TRBJ1-5 TRBV27 17 TRBD1 TGTGCCAGCAGTCCCCTAGGGACAGGGGCTAGCAATCAGCCCCAGCATTTT CASSPLGTGASNQPQHF
NA TRBJ1-1 TRBV29-1 14 TRBD1 TGCAGCGTTCTACTACAGGGGGGGGGGACTGAAGCTTTCTTT CSVLLQGGGTEAFF
NA TRBJ2-1 TRBV24-1 13 TRBD2 TGTGCCACCACAAACGGACTAGACAATGAGCAGTTCTTC CATTNGLDNEQFF
NA TRBJ2-2 TRBV15 16 NA TGTGCCACCAGCAGAGATGGTGACAGGAACACCGGGGAGCTGTTTTTT CATSRDGDRNTGELFF
NA TRBJ1-2 TRBV4-1 17 TRBD1 TGCGCCAGCAGCCACCTCCTCCGGGGACAGATAAACTATGGCTACACCTTC CASSHLLRGQINYGYTF
few TRBJ2-1 TRBV7-2 14 NA TGTGCCAGCAGCGGAGCGAGAAGGGTTGGAGAGCAGTTCTTC CASSGARRVGEQFF
few TRBJ1-5 TRBV12-3/TRBV12-4 12 NA TGTGCCAGCAGTTGGGGCGTTCAGCCCCAGCATTTT CASSWGVQPQHF
few TRBJ2-7 TRBV7-8 15 NA TGTGCCAGCAGCTTCTCACAGGTCGTTACCCAGGAGCAGTACTTC CASSFSQVVTQEQYF
NA TRBJ1-4 TRBV7-9 15 NA TGTGCCAGCAGCCAGCGCAGCCAATTCAATGAAAAACTGTTTTTT CASSQRSQFNEKLFF
many TRBJ2-1 TRBV7-8 17 NA TGTGCCAGCAGCTTAGTGAGGGACCCCCTGACCTACAATGAGCAGTTCTTC CASSLVRDPLTYNEQFF
few TRBJ2-3 TRBV9 15 TRBD2 TGTGCCAGCAGCGTAGTTTCTAGCGGGCAAGATACGCAGTATTTT CASSVVSSGQDTQYF
few TRBJ2-1 TRBV27 15 NA TGTGCCAGCAGTGGACTGGCGAGCTCCTACAATGAGCAGTTCTTC CASSGLASSYNEQFF